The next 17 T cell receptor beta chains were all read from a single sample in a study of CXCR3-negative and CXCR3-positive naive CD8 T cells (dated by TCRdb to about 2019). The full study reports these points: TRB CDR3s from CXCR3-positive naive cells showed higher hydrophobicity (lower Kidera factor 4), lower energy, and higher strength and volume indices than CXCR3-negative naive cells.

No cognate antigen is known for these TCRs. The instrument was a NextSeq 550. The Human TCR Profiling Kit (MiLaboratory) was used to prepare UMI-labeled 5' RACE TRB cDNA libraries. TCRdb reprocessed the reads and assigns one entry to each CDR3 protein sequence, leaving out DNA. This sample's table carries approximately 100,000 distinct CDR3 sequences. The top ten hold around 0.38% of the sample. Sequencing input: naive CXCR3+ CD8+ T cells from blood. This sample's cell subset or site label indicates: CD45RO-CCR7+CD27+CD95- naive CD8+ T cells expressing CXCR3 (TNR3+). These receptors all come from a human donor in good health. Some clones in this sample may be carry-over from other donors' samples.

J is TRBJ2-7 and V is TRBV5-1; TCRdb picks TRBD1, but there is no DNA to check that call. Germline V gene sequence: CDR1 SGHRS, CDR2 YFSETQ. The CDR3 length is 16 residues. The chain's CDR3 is CASSQDFRQGAYEQYF.

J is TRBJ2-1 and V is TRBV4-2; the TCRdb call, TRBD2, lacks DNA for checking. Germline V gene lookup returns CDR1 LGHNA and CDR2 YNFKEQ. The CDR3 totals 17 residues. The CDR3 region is CASSQERGGAPYNEQFF.

The CDR3 sequence is CASSFSGGPPETQYF. This chain links TRBV5-1 with TRBJ2-5; TCRdb reports TRBD2, a call that lacks DNA to check it against. Germline V gives CDR1 SGHRS, CDR2 YFSETQ. This CDR3 contains 15 residues. Variable domain in full (rest from reference TRBV5-1 and TRBJ2-5): KAGVTQTPRYLIKTRGQQVTLSCSPISGHRSVSWYQQTPGQGLQFLFEYFSETQRNKGNFPGRFSGRQFSNSRSEMNVSTLELGDSALYLCASSFSGGPPETQYFGPGTRLLVL.

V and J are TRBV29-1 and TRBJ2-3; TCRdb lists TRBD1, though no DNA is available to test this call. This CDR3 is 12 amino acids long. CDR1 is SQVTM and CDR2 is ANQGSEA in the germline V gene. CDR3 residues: CSVGTGWETQYF.

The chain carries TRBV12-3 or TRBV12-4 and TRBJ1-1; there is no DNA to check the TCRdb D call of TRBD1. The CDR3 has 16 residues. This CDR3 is CASLVYPGQGYTEAFF.

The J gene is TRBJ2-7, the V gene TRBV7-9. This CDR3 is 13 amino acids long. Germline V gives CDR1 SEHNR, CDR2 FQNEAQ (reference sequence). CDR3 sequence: CASSFAGVYEQYF.

The CDR3 protein is CSARDMPEQGAFYNEQFF. The rearrangement uses TRBV20-1 and TRBJ2-1; TCRdb's D gene call, TRBD1, goes unchecked for lack of DNA. CDR3 length: 18 amino acids. Germline V CDR1 and CDR2: DFQATT, SNEGSKA (reference sequence).

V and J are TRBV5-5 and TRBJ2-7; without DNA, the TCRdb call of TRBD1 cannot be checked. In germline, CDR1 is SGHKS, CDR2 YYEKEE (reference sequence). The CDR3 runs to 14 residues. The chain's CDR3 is CASSFGDRAYEQYF.

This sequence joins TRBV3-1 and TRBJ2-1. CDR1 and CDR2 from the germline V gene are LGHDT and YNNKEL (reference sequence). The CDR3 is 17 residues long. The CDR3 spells CASSHAHTTGLYNEQFF.

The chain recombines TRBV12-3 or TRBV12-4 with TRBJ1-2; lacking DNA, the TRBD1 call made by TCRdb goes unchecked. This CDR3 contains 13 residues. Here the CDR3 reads CASSFMDRSSYTF.

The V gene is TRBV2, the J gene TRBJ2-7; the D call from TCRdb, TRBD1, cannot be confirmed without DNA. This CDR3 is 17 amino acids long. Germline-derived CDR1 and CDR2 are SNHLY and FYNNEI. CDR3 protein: CATSTPVSGGSSYEQYF.

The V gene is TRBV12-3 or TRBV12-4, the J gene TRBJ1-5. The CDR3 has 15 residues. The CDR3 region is CASSPTRRSNQPQHF.

The CDR3: CASSLDLLSVPQYF. This chain connects TRBV7-9 to TRBJ2-3. The CDR3 sequence is 14 residues long. Germline V gene data show CDR1 as SEHNR and CDR2 as FQNEAQ (reference sequence). The whole variable domain, remainder taken from reference TRBV7-9 and TRBJ2-3, is DTGVSQNPRHKITKRGQNVTFRCDPISEHNRLYWYRQTLGQGPEFLTYFQNEAQLEKSRLLSDRFSAERPKGSFSTLEIQRTEQGDSAMYLCASSLDLLSVPQYFGPGTRLTVL.

CDR3 amino acids: CASSQATSGSSCEQYF. The V and J genes are TRBV4-3 and TRBJ2-7; TCRdb's assignment of TRBD2 cannot be checked, as there is no DNA. CDR1 and CDR2 from the germline V gene are LGHNA and YSLEER. The CDR3 contains 16 residues.

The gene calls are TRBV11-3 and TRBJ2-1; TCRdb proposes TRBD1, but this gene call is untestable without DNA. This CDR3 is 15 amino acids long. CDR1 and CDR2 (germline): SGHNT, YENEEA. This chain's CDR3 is CASSLISAPGDEQFF.

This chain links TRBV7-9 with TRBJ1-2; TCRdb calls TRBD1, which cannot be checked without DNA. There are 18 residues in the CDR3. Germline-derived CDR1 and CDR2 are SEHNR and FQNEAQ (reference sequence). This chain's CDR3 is CASSSGLLNRGSVYGYTF.

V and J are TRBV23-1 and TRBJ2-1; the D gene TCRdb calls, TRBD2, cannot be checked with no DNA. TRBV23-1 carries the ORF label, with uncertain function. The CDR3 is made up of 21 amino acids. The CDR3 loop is CASSQSEETSGRAAEANEQFF.